The 19 T cell receptor beta chains reported below all come from one sample, sequenced in a study of T cells in Graves' hyperthyroidism and ophthalmopathy. Amplification yielded TCR beta CDR3 regions, with RNA transcripts as the source. HTBI primers drove first-round RT-PCR of the TCR CDR3. TCRdb processed the multiplex PCR reads anew with MiXCR; each CDR3 protein has one entry. In the table there are 350,000 to 450,000 distinct CDR3 sequences, roughly 15% of which are singletons. The sequenced sample consisted of blood. The receptors come from a woman aged 30 to 39 with Graves' hyperthyroidism that later progressed to Graves' ophthalmopathy.

This clonotype was detected ten times or more. The chain carries TRBV29-1 and TRBJ2-1, with TRBD2 matching over 8 bases. V shed 7 bases and J 1 base; nucleotides not matched to a gene: 6. Germline assignment: CDR1 SQVTM and CDR2 ANQGSEA. CDR3 length equals 14 residues. The CDR3 nucleotides read TGCAGCGCAGAACTAGCGGTATCCTACAATGAGCAGTTCTTC. Translated, it gives CSAELAVSYNEQFF.

This clonotype was seen many times. The chain links TRBV6-1 to TRBJ1-5, with 9 bases lining up with TRBD1. CDR3 length equals 15 residues. In germline, CDR1 is MNHNS, CDR2 SASEGT. Trimming at V came to 2 bases and at J to 6 bases, leaving 5 bases not matched to a gene. Here the CDR3 DNA reads TGTGCCAGCAGTGAATGGGACAGGGATGGTCAGCCCCAGCATTTT. Protein: CASSEWDRDGQPQHF.

CDR3 in amino acids: CSARDRGGDHDEKLFF. CDR3 DNA: TGCAGTGCTAGAGATCGCGGAGGGGATCATGATGAAAAACTGTTTTTT. The chain uses TRBV20-1 and TRBJ1-4, with D possibly TRBD1 on 5 matching bases. The CDR3 contains 16 residues. Germline V gene data show CDR1 as DFQATT and CDR2 as SNEGSKA (reference sequence). V lost 0 bases and J lost 6, with 17 bases in between.

The CDR3 coding sequence is TGTGCCAGCAGCCCAAAGGACAGCTCTGGAAACACCATATATTTT. This encodes CASSPKDSSGNTIYF. This chain connects TRBV7-9 to TRBJ1-3, with a possible D match to TRBD1 (6 bases). V was cut by 5 bases and J by 0 bases, with 11 bases left in between. CDR1 and CDR2 from the germline V gene are SEHNR and FQNEAQ (reference sequence). This CDR3 has 15 residues.

This clonotype was seen a single time. CDR3 sequence (DNA): TGTGCCAGCAGCGGACTAGCGGGGCTCTACAATGAGCAGTTCTTC. Encoded protein: CASSGLAGLYNEQFF. V usage is TRBV11-3 and J usage is TRBJ2-1; 12 nucleotides agree with TRBD2. V lost 5 bases, J lost 3 bases, and 2 bases stayed unmatched. Germline V lookup: CDR1 SGHNT, CDR2 YENEEA. The CDR3 is made up of 15 amino acids.

This clonotype came up many times. V gene TRBV2 combines with J gene TRBJ1-5; the D gene is possibly TRBD1 (6 bases). The CDR3 has 14 residues. Germline lookup yields CDR1 SNHLY and CDR2 FYNNEI. Trimming took off 0 bases at V and 8 bases at J, with 11 bases between the two ends. The CDR3 DNA reads as TGTGCCAGCAGTGAAGCAAAAGGGGGAGAGCCCCAGCATTTT. As protein: CASSEAKGGEPQHF.

This clonotype was found many times. The genes are TRBV2 and TRBJ2-5; the D gene is possibly TRBD2 (6 bases). Germline CDR1 reads SNHLY; CDR2 reads FYNNEI. The length of the CDR3 is 13 residues. V lost 4 bases and J lost 4, with 10 bases in between. Here the CDR3 reads CASSAGLRETQYF. CDR3 nucleotides: TGTGCCAGCAGTGCGGGACTGAGAGAGACCCAGTACTTC.

This clonotype was observed a handful of times. The chain couples TRBV19 to TRBJ1-4, with D possibly TRBD1 on 6 matching bases. The CDR3 contains 13 residues. Germline V CDR1 and CDR2: LNHDA, SQIVND (reference sequence). V shed 10 bases and J shed 6 bases, with 15 bases lying between them. The CDR3 coding sequence is TGTGCCACTGATACAGGGAGACATGAAAAACTGTTTTTT. Its protein is CATDTGRHEKLFF.

In this sample, this clonotype turned up many times. The gene calls are TRBV27 and TRBJ2-1, with 11 nucleotides matching TRBD2. Trimming took 3 bases from V and 7 from J; bases not matched to a gene: 8. This CDR3 has 16 amino acids. Per germline, CDR1 MNHEY and CDR2 SMNVEV (reference sequence). CDR3 amino acids: CASSLLGSGGVNEQFF. For the CDR3, the DNA is TGTGCCAGCAGTTTGCTTGGTAGCGGGGGGGTTAATGAGCAGTTCTTC.

This clonotype was observed at least ten times. The chain has TRBV7-2 and TRBJ2-3, with 11 bases that match TRBD2. CDR1 and CDR2 (germline): SGHTA, FQGNSA. V shed 8 bases and J 3 bases; nucleotides not matched to a gene: 7. The CDR3 runs 15 residues. CDR3 sequence: CASCRLAGITDTQYF. CDR3 nucleotide sequence: TGTGCCAGCTGCAGACTAGCGGGAATAACAGATACGCAGTATTTT.

This clonotype was recorded at least ten times. The V call is TRBV20-1, the J call TRBJ2-3; D is possibly TRBD2 (6 bases). The CDR3 is 15 amino acids. Trimming left V 6 bases short and J 4 bases short, with 20 bases between. Germline V lookup: CDR1 DFQATT, CDR2 SNEGSKA (reference sequence). As DNA, the CDR3 is TGCAGTGCCCCAAGGGAGTGGGAGGCGGCAGATACGCAGTATTTT. Translated: CSAPREWEAADTQYF.

The rearrangement uses TRBV6-5 and TRBJ1-3; D unclear. The length of the CDR3 is 16 residues. Trimming took off 0 bases at V and 0 bases at J, with 9 bases between the two ends. Germline V gene lookup returns CDR1 MNHEY and CDR2 SVGAGI. In DNA form, the CDR3 reads TGTGCCAGCAGTTACTCGGGTCGGAGCTCTGGAAACACCATATATTTT. Its translation: CASSYSGRSSGNTIYF.

This clonotype has only a few counts. It is unclear where the CDR3 begins or ends on the DNA, so no DNA is shown, and the CDR3 is as TCRdb lists it. The V gene is TRBV12-5, the J gene TRBJ2-2; the tabulated D call, TRBD2, remains unverified against the DNA. The CDR3 is made up of 16 amino acids, end residues included. CDR1 is LGHNT, CDR2 FRNRAP, per germline. CDR3 in amino acids: CASGLDKASNTGELFF.

This clonotype was detected many times. This chain joins TRBV7-8 and TRBJ2-1; D possibly matches TRBD1 or TRBD2 (6 bases each). Germline CDR1 reads SGHVS; CDR2 reads FQNEAQ. The V gene lost 5 bases and the J gene lost 8 bases, with 22 bases spanning the gap. CDR3 size: 16 residues. DNA of the CDR3: TGTGCCAGCAGCCCAGAGAGGGGGTGGGGGGTTGATGAGCAGTTCTTC. Its translation: CASSPERGWGVDEQFF.

Ten or more counts support this clonotype. The rearrangement links TRBV12-3 or TRBV12-4 to TRBJ1-6, with TRBD1 identical over 7 bases. The CDR3 has 14 residues. V was pared by 5 bases and J by 5 bases, with 3 bases of the junction left unmatched. The CDR3 DNA sequence: TGTGCCAGCAGTGGGACAGCCAATAATTCACCCCTCCACTTT. Amino acids: CASSGTANNSPLHF.

This clonotype was seen repeatedly, ten times or more. The V gene is TRBV11-2, the J gene TRBJ2-7, with D uncertain. V was cut by 3 bases and J by 2 bases, with 8 bases left in between. The CDR3 loop spans 13 amino acids. Germline CDR1 is SGHAT and CDR2 is FQNNGV. CDR3 amino acids: CASSFDRPYEQYF. The CDR3 DNA follows: TGTGCCAGCAGCTTCGACCGACCCTACGAGCAGTACTTC.

This clonotype was recorded many times. This rearrangement joins TRBV6-2 or TRBV6-3 to TRBJ1-1, with D uncertain. Trimming removed 2 bases from V and 1 base from J, with 8 bases in between. CDR1 is MNHEY, CDR2 SVGEGT, per germline. The CDR3 runs 14 residues. The CDR3 sequence: CASSYIAANTEAFF. The CDR3 DNA reads as TGTGCCAGCAGTTACATAGCCGCGAACACTGAAGCTTTCTTT.

The gene calls are TRBV7-2 and TRBJ2-3, with D possibly TRBD2 on 6 matching bases. Germline lookup yields CDR1 SGHTA and CDR2 FQGNSA. This CDR3 contains 15 residues. Trimming took 2 bases from V and 2 from J, leaving 11 bases between them. CDR3 bases: TGTGCCAGCAGCTTAAGCCGGGAGCTCACAGATACGCAGTATTTT. Translated, it gives CASSLSRELTDTQYF.

This clonotype was seen only a few times. The rearrangement links TRBV5-1 to TRBJ1-2; D remains ambiguous. Germline CDR1 and CDR2: SGHRS and YFSETQ. This CDR3 is 15 amino acids long. V was clipped by 4 bases and J by 0 bases, with 13 bases between them. This chain's CDR3 is CASSREATPNYGYTF. In nucleotides, the CDR3 is TGCGCCAGCAGCAGGGAAGCGACACCTAACTATGGCTACACCTTC.